The 14 T cell receptor beta chains given below trace back to one sample, sequenced in a study of graft-versus-host responses after intestinal transplantation (dated by TCRdb to about 2021). Library method: the immunoSEQ multiplex PCR assay. Drawn from immuneACCESS, this table holds only the in-frame rearrangements with V and J called that TCRdb kept. Clones are partly lost; checked studies trace under half to an unresolved V gene and leave the rest unexplained. In this sample the table shows about 12,000 clones, 84% of which occur a single time. Together, the top ten hold approximately 8.6% of the sample. The material was PBMCs, obtained just over 300 days after intestinal transplant. Receptors originate from a human patient who received an intestinal transplant, so some T cells may come from the graft donor.

CDR3 amino acids: CAISEYCYGYTF. CDR3 coding DNA: TGTGCCATCAGTGAGTACTGCTATGGCTACACCTTC. This chain links TRBV10-3 with TRBJ1-2; D not resolved. CDR3 length: 12 amino acids. V was trimmed by 1 base and J by 4 bases, leaving 4 bases between them. The germline gives CDR1 ENHRY, CDR2 SYGVKD.

The V call is TRBV7-2, the J call TRBJ1-1; D remains ambiguous. The germline V gene has CDR1 SGHTA and CDR2 FQGNSA. V dropped 1 base and J dropped 5 bases, with 8 bases sitting between them. There are 13 residues in the CDR3. The CDR3 reads CASSLGGRTEAFF. The CDR3 DNA is TGTGCCAGCAGCTTAGGCGGGAGGACTGAAGCTTTCTTT.

This clone was counted a few times. This rearrangement joins TRBV27 to TRBJ1-1; D gene unclear. CDR1 MNHEY and CDR2 SMNVEV come from the germline V gene (reference sequence). V was shortened by 10 bases and J by 1 base, with 7 bases between the two germline ends. This CDR3 comprises 11 residues. The CDR3 bases are TGTGCCATCAGGAGGAACACTGAAGCTTTCTTT. Protein: CAIRRNTEAFF.

The J gene is TRBJ1-5, the V gene TRBV27; unclear D gene. Germline V gene data show CDR1 as MNHEY and CDR2 as SMNVEV (reference sequence). The V and J ends lost 3 bases and 3 bases respectively, with 9 bases between them. The CDR3 has 14 amino acids. The CDR3 sequence is CASSFSAANQPQHF. In DNA, the CDR3 is TGTGCCAGCAGTTTTTCGGCAGCCAATCAGCCCCAGCATTTT.

The gene calls are TRBV10-3 and TRBJ2-5, with a possible D match to TRBD2 (6 bases). Trimming shortened V by 0 bases and J by 5 bases, and 13 bases separated the two germline ends. Germline-derived CDR1 and CDR2 are ENHRY and SYGVKD. CDR3 length equals 15 residues. In DNA, the CDR3 is TGTGCCATCAGTGAGTCGACGGGAGTTGGGGAGACCCAGTACTTC. The encoded protein is CAISESTGVGETQYF.

The V call is TRBV6-5, the J call TRBJ2-1; D is undetermined. Germline V gene sequence: CDR1 MNHEY, CDR2 SVGAGI. The ends were cut back, 2 bases at V and 7 bases at J, with 9 bases in the middle. The CDR3 covers 13 residues. The CDR3 bases are TGTGCCAGCAGTTACGGTAGCCGGAATGAGCAGTTCTTC. Protein sequence: CASSYGSRNEQFF.

V usage is TRBV28 and J usage is TRBJ2-7, with 8 nucleotides matching TRBD2. The CDR3 sequence is 14 residues long. The J segment lost 0 bases and the V segment lost 7 bases, leaving 5 bases of the junction unmatched. Germline V gives CDR1 MDHEN, CDR2 SYDVKM. The CDR3 region is CASKPGGSSYEQYF. The CDR3 DNA sequence: TGTGCCAGCAAACCGGGAGGGAGCTCCTACGAGCAGTACTTC.

The V and J genes are TRBV7-8 and TRBJ2-7, with 8 bases fitting TRBD2. V shed 5 bases and J 2 bases; nucleotides not matched to a gene: 5. This CDR3 has 14 amino acids. The germline gives CDR1 SGHVS, CDR2 FQNEAQ. CDR3 sequence (DNA): TGTGCCAGCAGCCACACTAGCGGCCCCTACGAGCAGTACTTC. This encodes CASSHTSGPYEQYF. Supplemented by reference TRBV7-8 and TRBJ2-7, the full variable domain reads GAGVSQSPRYKVAKRGQDVALRCDPISGHVSLFWYQQALGQGPEFLTYFQNEAQLDKSGLPSDRFFAERPEGSVSTLKIQRTQQEDSAVYLCASSHTSGPYEQYFGPGTRLTVT.

CDR3 in amino acids: CASSEGRGADTQYF. For the CDR3, the DNA is TGTGCCAGCAGTGAGGGCAGGGGAGCGGATACGCAGTATTTT. The genes are TRBV2 and TRBJ2-3, with a possible D match to TRBD1 (6 bases). The length of the CDR3 is 14 residues. Deletions cut 3 bases from V and 6 bases from J, with 13 bases between. CDR1 is SNHLY, CDR2 FYNNEI, per germline. The complete variable domain, with remaining parts taken from reference TRBV2 and TRBJ2-3, reads EPEVTQTPSHQVTQMGQEVILRCVPISNHLYFYWYRQILGQKVEFLVSFYNNEISEKSEIFDDQFSVERPDGSNFTLKIRSTKLEDSAMYFCASSEGRGADTQYFGPGTRLTVL.

This clone was found once. This sequence joins TRBV28 and TRBJ2-5; 7 bases are shared with TRBD1. Germline lookup yields CDR1 MDHEN and CDR2 SYDVKM. The CDR3 consists of 17 residues. V gave up 4 bases and J gave up 2 bases; unmatched junction bases: 13. The CDR3 here is CASSSPRQGLSQETQYF. The CDR3 coding sequence is TGTGCCAGCAGTTCCCCTCGACAGGGATTATCTCAAGAGACCCAGTACTTC.

This clone was recorded once. The chain links TRBV29-1 to TRBJ2-5; 14 bases are a match to TRBD2. Per germline, CDR1 SQVTM and CDR2 ANQGSEA. The CDR3 length is 22 residues. J gave up 0 bases and V 6 bases, and 24 bases lay outside the gene matches. In nucleotides, the CDR3 is TGCAGCGTGACGAAAGTCCCGGGACTAGCGGGAGAACCCTATGCCCACCAAGAGACCCAGTACTTC. Its translation is CSVTKVPGLAGEPYAHQETQYF.

The chain has TRBV4-1 and TRBJ2-7; the D gene is possibly TRBD2 (6 bases). This CDR3 is 14 amino acids long. Trimming stripped 4 bases from V and 4 bases from J, with 14 bases between. Germline V gene data show CDR1 as MGHRA and CDR2 as YSYEKL. The CDR3, as DNA: TGCGCCAGCAGCCCCCGGATGGAGGGGTACGAGCAGTACTTC. Protein sequence: CASSPRMEGYEQYF.

This chain joins TRBV30 and TRBJ1-5; no clear D. In germline, CDR1 is GTSNPN, CDR2 SVGIG (reference sequence). The CDR3 has 12 amino acids. V lost 1 base, J lost 4 bases, and 5 bases lay in between. CDR3 sequence reads: CAWSATNQPQHF. CDR3 DNA: TGTGCCTGGAGTGCTACGAATCAGCCCCAGCATTTT. The full variable domain, with the rest looked up from reference TRBV30 and TRBJ1-5, is SQTIHQWPATLVQPVGSPLSLECTVEGTSNPNLYWYRQAAGRGLQLLFYSVGIGQISSEVPQNLSASRPQDRQFILSSKKLLLSDSGFYLCAWSATNQPQHFGDGTRLSIL.

This clone was seen only once. The chain is built from TRBV5-6 and TRBJ2-7; 7 positions agree with TRBD2. V lost 8 bases and J lost 3; bases outside the gene matches: 14. Germline CDR1 is SGHDT and CDR2 is YYEEEE. The CDR3 consists of 15 residues. The CDR3 spells CARQGVWGGIYEQYF. The CDR3 DNA is TGTGCCAGGCAAGGAGTATGGGGAGGGATCTACGAGCAGTACTTC.